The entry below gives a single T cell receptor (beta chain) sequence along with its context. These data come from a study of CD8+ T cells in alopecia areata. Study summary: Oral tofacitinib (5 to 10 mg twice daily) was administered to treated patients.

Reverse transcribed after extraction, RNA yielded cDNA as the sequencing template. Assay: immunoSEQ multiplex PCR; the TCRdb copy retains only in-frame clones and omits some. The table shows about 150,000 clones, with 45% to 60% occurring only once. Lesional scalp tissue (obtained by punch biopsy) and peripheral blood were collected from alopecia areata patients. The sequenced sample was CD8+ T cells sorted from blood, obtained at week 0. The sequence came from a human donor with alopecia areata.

Written as DNA, the CDR3 is TGTGCCTGGAGTGTATCCGGGACCGGGGAGCTGTTTTTT. This encodes CAWSVSGTGELFF. The chain carries TRBV30 and TRBJ2-2; D unresolved. The CDR3 runs to 13 residues. CDR1 and CDR2 (germline): GTSNPN, SVGIG (reference sequence). V lost 0 bases and J 5 bases, leaving 7 bases between the germline ends.